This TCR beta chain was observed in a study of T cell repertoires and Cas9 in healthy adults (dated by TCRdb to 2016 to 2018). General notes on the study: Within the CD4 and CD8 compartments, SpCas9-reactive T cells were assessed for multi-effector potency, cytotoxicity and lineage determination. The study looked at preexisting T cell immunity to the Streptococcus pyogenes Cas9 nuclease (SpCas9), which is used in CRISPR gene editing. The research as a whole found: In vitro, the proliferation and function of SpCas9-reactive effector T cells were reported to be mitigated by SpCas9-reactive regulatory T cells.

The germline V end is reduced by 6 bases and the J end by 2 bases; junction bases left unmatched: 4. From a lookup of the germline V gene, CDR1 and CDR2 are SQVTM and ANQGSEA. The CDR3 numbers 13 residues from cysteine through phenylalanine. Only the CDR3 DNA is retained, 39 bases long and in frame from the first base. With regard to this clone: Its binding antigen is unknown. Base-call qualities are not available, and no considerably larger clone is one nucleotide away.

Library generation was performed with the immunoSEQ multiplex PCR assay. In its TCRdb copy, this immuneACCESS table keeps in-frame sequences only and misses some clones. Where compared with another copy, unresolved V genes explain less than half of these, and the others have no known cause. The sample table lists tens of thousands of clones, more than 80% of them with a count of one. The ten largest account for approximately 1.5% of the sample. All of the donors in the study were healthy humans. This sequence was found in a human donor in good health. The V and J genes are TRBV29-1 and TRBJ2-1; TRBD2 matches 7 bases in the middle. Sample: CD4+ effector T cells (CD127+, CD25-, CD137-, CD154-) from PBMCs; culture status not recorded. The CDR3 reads CSVASGTYNEQFF. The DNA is TGCAGCGTCGCTAGCGGCACCTACAATGAGCAGTTCTTC.